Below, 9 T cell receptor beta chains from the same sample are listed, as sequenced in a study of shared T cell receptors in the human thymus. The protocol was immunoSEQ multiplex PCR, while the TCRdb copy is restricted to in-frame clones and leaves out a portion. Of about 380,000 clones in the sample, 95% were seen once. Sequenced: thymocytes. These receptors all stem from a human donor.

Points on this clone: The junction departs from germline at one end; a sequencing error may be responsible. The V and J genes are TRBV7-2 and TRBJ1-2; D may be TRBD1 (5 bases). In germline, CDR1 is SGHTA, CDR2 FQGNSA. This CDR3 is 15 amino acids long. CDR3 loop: CASSVAPQGDYGYTF. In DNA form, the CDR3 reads TGTGCCAGCAGCGTAGCCCCCCAAGGGGACTATGGCTACACCTTC. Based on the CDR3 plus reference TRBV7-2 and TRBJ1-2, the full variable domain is GAGVSQSPSNKVTEKGKDVELRCDPISGHTALYWYRQSLGQGLEFLIYFQGNSAPDKSGLPSDRFSAERTGGSVSTLTIQRTQQEDSAVYLCASSVAPQGDYGYTFGSGTRLTVV.

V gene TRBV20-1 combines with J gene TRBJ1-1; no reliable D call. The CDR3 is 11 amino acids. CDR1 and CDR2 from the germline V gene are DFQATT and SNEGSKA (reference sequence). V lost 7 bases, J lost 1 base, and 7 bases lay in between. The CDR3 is CSVKGNTEAFF. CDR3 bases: TGCAGTGTTAAGGGGAACACTGAAGCTTTCTTT.

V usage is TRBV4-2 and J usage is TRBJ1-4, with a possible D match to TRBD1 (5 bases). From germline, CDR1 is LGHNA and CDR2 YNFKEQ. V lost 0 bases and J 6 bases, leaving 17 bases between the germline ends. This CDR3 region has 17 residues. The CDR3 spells CASSQEMWSGMDEKLFF. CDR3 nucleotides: TGTGCCAGCAGCCAAGAAATGTGGTCAGGGATGGATGAAAAACTGTTTTTT.

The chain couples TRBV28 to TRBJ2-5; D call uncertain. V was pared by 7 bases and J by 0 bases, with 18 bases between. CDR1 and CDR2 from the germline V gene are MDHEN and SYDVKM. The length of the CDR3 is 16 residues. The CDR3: CASTQRSYCHQETQYF. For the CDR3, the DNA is TGTGCCAGCACCCAAAGGTCCTACTGCCACCAAGAGACCCAGTACTTC.

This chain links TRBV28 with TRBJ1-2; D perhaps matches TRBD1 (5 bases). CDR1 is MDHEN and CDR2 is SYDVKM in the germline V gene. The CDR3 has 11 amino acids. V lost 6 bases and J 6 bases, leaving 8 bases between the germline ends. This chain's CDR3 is CASRSRDGYTF. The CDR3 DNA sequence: TGTGCCAGCAGGAGCAGGGATGGCTACACCTTC.

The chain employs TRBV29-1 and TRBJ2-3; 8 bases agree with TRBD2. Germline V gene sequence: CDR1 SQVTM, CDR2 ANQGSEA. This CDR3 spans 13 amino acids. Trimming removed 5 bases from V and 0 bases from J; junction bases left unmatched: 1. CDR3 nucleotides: TGCAGCGTTCTAGCGGGTAGCACAGATACGCAGTATTTT. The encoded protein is CSVLAGSTDTQYF.

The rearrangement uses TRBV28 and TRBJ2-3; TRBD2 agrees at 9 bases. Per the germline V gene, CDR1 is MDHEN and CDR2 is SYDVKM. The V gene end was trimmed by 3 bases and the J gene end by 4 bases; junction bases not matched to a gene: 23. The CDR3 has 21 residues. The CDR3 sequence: CASSFLTGDKAGGSIPDTQYF. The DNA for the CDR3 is TGTGCCAGCAGTTTCTTGACAGGCGATAAGGCGGGAGGGAGTATTCCAGATACGCAGTATTTT.

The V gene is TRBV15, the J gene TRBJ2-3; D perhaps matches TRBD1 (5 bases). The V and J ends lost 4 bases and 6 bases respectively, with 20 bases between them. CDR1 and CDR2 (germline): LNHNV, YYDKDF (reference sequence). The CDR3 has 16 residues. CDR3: CATSTPLNGQFDTQYF. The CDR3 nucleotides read TGTGCCACCAGCACTCCTCTTAACGGACAATTCGATACGCAGTATTTT.

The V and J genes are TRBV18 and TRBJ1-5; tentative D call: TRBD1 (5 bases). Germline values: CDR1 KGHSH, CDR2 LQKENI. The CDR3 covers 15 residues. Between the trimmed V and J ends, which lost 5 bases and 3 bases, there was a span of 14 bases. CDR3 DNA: TGTGCCAGCTCATCCATTTGGGGACCCAATCAGCCCCAGCATTTT. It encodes CASSSIWGPNQPQHF.